The present TCR beta chain was sequenced within a study of blood T cell repertoires in COVID-19. Study information: COVID-19 samples, acute and convalescent, were from the United States, Italy and Spain. Nucleic acid was either cDNA or gDNA, and it came from T cells, B-cell-depleted T cells, or PBMCs.

V dropped 3 bases and J dropped 4; count of bases not matched to a gene: 8. Germline assignment: CDR1 MGHRA and CDR2 YSYEKL. The CDR3 extends over 15 amino acids. Original processing methods: The authors estimated nucleated cell counts from reference gene primer amplification. Profiling relied on immunoSEQ multiplex PCR, and the TCRdb table lists in-frame clones only, not all of them. V and J calls and clone size are those listed in that table; D and trimming were worked out from the DNA. This table holds 200,000 to 250,000 clones, around 82% found once. V and J are TRBV4-1 and TRBJ2-7; 8 bases fit TRBD1. The sequence derives from a woman in her sixties or seventies with acute or convalescent COVID-19. The sequencing sample was made of peripheral blood. The CDR3: CASSHPGQGAYEQYF. The CDR3 DNA reads as TGCGCCAGCAGCCACCCTGGACAGGGTGCTTACGAGCAGTACTTC.